The 15 T cell receptor beta chains reported below all come from one sample, sequenced in a study of cytomegalovirus exposure and HLA in healthy donors. The PCR ran on 60 Vbeta and 13 Jbeta primers. Assay: immunoSEQ multiplex PCR; the TCRdb copy retains only in-frame clones and omits some. The sample contains approximately 200,000 clones, 60% to 85% of which appear only once. Sequenced sample: PBMCs. The receptors were sampled from a man in his forties in good health and CMV-seronegative.

The chain recombines TRBV25-1 with TRBJ2-7, with 8 bases identical to TRBD2. This CDR3 region has 17 residues. Germline trimming cut 3 bases from V and 5 bases from J; bases unmatched to any gene: 15. The germline V gene encodes CDR1 MGHDK and CDR2 SYGVNS. The CDR3 sequence is CASSDPGGGTRRNEQYF. DNA for the CDR3: TGTGCCAGCAGTGACCCCGGGGGGGGGACCAGGAGGAACGAGCAGTACTTC.

The count of this clone is one. The V and J genes are TRBV28 and TRBJ2-5, with a tentative D call TRBD2 (6 bases). The V gene's germline CDR1 is MDHEN and CDR2 SYDVKM. The V end lost 2 bases, the J end lost 7 bases, and 11 bases lay between the germline ends. The CDR3 has 13 amino acids. The DNA of the CDR3 is TGTGCCAGCAGTTTAGGAGGGTCTGGGACCCAGTACTTC. It encodes CASSLGGSGTQYF.

The genes are TRBV19 and TRBJ2-7, with 7 bases identical to TRBD1. Germline CDR1 reads LNHDA; CDR2 reads SQIVND (reference sequence). V lost 6 bases and J lost 6; bases outside the gene matches: 14. CDR3 length equals 15 residues. The CDR3 region has the DNA TGTGCCAGTAGCCTCTACCCGGGGCAGGGGGTCGAGCAGTACTTC. Protein: CASSLYPGQGVEQYF.

The rearrangement uses TRBV27 and TRBJ2-5; 13 bases match TRBD2. The CDR3 totals 14 residues. V shed 5 bases, J shed 10 bases, and the junction held 7 bases outside the gene matches. Germline V gives CDR1 MNHEY, CDR2 SMNVEV (reference sequence). The DNA of the CDR3 is TGTGCCAGCAGTCCTCGGACTAGCGGGGGCCGCCAGTACTTC. Translated: CASSPRTSGGRQYF.

The chain carries TRBV30 and TRBJ1-1; D is unresolved. Per the germline V gene, CDR1 is GTSNPN and CDR2 is SVGIG (reference sequence). The CDR3 covers 15 residues. V was trimmed by 3 bases and J by 7 bases, leaving 21 bases between them. CDR3 amino acids: CAWRPMGRGNLEAFF. CDR3 in DNA: TGTGCCTGGAGACCTATGGGCAGAGGGAATCTTGAAGCTTTCTTT.

The V gene is TRBV2, the J gene TRBJ2-7; TRBD1 aligns across 8 bases. The CDR3 spans 13 residues. V was clipped by 7 bases and J by 5 bases; unmatched bases: 7. Germline CDR1 SNHLY, CDR2 FYNNEI. The CDR3 loop reads CASTQTGAHEQYF. CDR3 coding DNA: TGTGCCAGCACACAGACAGGGGCACACGAGCAGTACTTC.

The V gene is TRBV4-2, the J gene TRBJ1-1; 7 nucleotides agree with TRBD1. The V and J ends lost 4 bases and 5 bases, in that order; junction bases with no gene match: 19. This CDR3 has 18 amino acids. The germline CDR1 and CDR2 sequences are LGHNA and YNFKEQ. The CDR3 DNA reads TGTGCCAGCAGCCCAGACTATAAATACAGGGGCGGGAAAACTGAAGCTTTCTTT. Translating gives CASSPDYKYRGGKTEAFF.

Here the CDR3 DNA reads TGCAGCGTTGCGGGGTTTTCAGGAGCTTTCTTT. Protein: CSVAGFSGAFF. This chain joins TRBV29-1 and TRBJ1-1; D ambiguous. Germline loops: CDR1 SQVTM, CDR2 ANQGSEA. The CDR3 has 11 residues. V lost 4 bases and J lost 10, with 13 bases in between.

The rearrangement joins TRBV30 to TRBJ1-1; D is unresolved. Per the germline V gene, CDR1 is GTSNPN and CDR2 is SVGIG (reference sequence). The CDR3 sequence is 12 residues long. With 2 bases removed from V and 11 bases from J, the gap between germline ends came to 15 bases. CDR3 nucleotides: TGTGCCTGGAGTAAGAATGAGGAACTGGCTTTCTTT. Protein product: CAWSKNEELAFF.

The J gene is TRBJ1-2, the V gene TRBV2; 8 nucleotides match TRBD1. V was pared by 4 bases and J by 0 bases, with 4 bases of the junction left unmatched. Germline V gene data show CDR1 as SNHLY and CDR2 as FYNNEI. This CDR3 region has 15 residues. CDR3 region: CASSGTTGANYGYTF. The CDR3 nucleotides are TGTGCCAGCAGTGGAACGACAGGGGCTAACTATGGCTACACCTTC.

This clone was picked up a small number of times. V usage is TRBV6-1 and J usage is TRBJ1-4; D is uncertain. Trimming cost V 1 base and J 3 bases, with 9 bases left between them. The CDR3 loop spans 15 amino acids. Germline CDR1 and CDR2: MNHNS and SASEGT. This CDR3 reads CASSEDPGPNEKLFF. CDR3 bases: TGTGCCAGCAGTGAAGACCCGGGTCCTAATGAAAAACTGTTTTTT.

The chain is built from TRBV13 and TRBJ2-2; 12 bases align to TRBD1. V shed 5 bases and J 3 bases; nucleotides not matched to a gene: 7. This CDR3 spans 17 amino acids. Germline V lookup: CDR1 PRHDT, CDR2 FYEKMQ (reference sequence). This CDR3 is CASSPLGTGGHTGELFF. Written as DNA, the CDR3 is TGTGCCAGCAGCCCTCTTGGGACAGGGGGCCACACCGGGGAGCTGTTTTTT.

The rearrangement uses TRBV29-1 and TRBJ1-2; TRBD1 agrees at 7 bases. Germline lookup yields CDR1 SQVTM and CDR2 ANQGSEA. The CDR3 spans 14 residues. The J segment lost 8 bases and the V segment lost 3 bases, leaving 12 bases of the junction unmatched. CDR3 amino acids: CSVDVLGGAYGYTF. CDR3 coding DNA: TGCAGCGTTGACGTACTAGGGGGCGCTTACGGCTACACCTTC.

The chain recombines TRBV2 with TRBJ2-7; 9 bases line up with TRBD1. Looked up from germline, CDR1 is SNHLY and CDR2 is FYNNEI. CDR3 length: 14 amino acids. V lost 6 bases, J lost 2 bases, and 5 bases stayed unmatched. The CDR3 loop reads CASRRDRVPYEQYF. For the CDR3, the DNA is TGTGCCAGCAGGCGGGACAGGGTACCCTACGAGCAGTACTTC.

The chain is built from TRBV28 and TRBJ2-7, with 7 bases identical to TRBD2. Germline trimming cut 4 bases from V and 3 bases from J; bases unmatched to any gene: 3. Looked up from germline, CDR1 is MDHEN and CDR2 is SYDVKM. The CDR3 totals 13 residues. CDR3 DNA: TGTGCCAGCAGTTCGGGACTACTCTACGAGCAGTACTTC. Translated, it gives CASSSGLLYEQYF.